This T cell receptor (beta chain) was recorded in a study of blood T cell repertoires in COVID-19. Overall study: Whether acute or convalescent, the COVID-19 samples came from the United States, Italy and Spain. PBMCs, B-cell-depleted T cells, or T cells provided the cDNA or gDNA that made up the material.

Produced via immunoSEQ multiplex PCR; TCRdb's table is partial and in-frame only. The data hold around 110,000 clones, with less than 90% observed a single time. Trimming took 4 bases from V and 7 from J, leaving 27 bases between them. The germline CDR1 and CDR2 sequences are SGDLS and YYNGEE. The CDR3 spans 18 residues. The origin of this receptor is a man under 40 with acute or convalescent COVID-19. The sequenced sample consisted of peripheral blood. The chain carries TRBV9 and TRBJ2-1, with a weak D call TRBD1 (9 bases). In nucleotides, the CDR3 is TGTGCCAGCAGCACCGGGACAGGGATAGGAGCGGGAGCGAATGAGCAGTTCTTC. Its protein product is CASSTGTGIGAGANEQFF.